This TCR beta chain was identified in a study of T cells in tuberculosis. Study-level findings and limits: A GMM-specific repertoire classifier reached about 90% accuracy, AUROC 0.85 to 0.95.

Assay: immunoSEQ multiplex PCR; the TCRdb copy retains only in-frame clones and omits some. The sample contains about 34,000 clones, 90% to 95% of which appear only once. On this clone itself: Antigen specificity is unknown.

Trimming shortened V by 3 bases and J by 2 bases, and 12 bases separated the two germline ends. There are 15 residues in the CDR3. In germline, CDR1 is SGDLS, CDR2 YYNGEE. Time point indicated: new active TB diagnosis, blood taken before or within 7 days of starting treatment. Tuberculosis was confirmed by positive sputum smear and/or M. tuberculosis culture. The specimen was PBMCs, collected at tuberculosis diagnosis. The source of this sequence is an adult with tuberculosis. The V gene is TRBV9, the J gene TRBJ1-3; D might be TRBD1 (5 bases). For the CDR3, the DNA is TGTGCCAGCAGCGCCTCACGGGGGGCTGGAAACACCATATATTTT. It specifies CASSASRGAGNTIYF.